The 7 T cell receptor beta chains given below trace back to one sample, sequenced in a study of blood T cells in healthy people across ages. The second PCR ran about 6 to 12 cycles with a sample-barcoded 5' primer and J-beta primers. TCRdb re-analysed the 5' RACE reads in MiXCR, keeping a single row per CDR3 protein. Among hundreds of thousands of distinct CDR3 sequences, 20% to 25% were seen once, and the ten largest hold 9.4%. The sample was also linked to a second study, of T cells of mothers and their children.

The sample comprised blood. Receptors originate from a boy between 10 and 17 years old in good health.

This chain joins TRBV18 and TRBJ2-1, with D perhaps matching TRBD2 (6 bases). The germline CDR1 and CDR2 sequences are KGHSH and LQKENI. The CDR3 sequence is 16 residues long. The V end was cut by 5 bases, the J end by 3 bases, with 17 bases between. The CDR3 DNA is TGTGCCAGCTCAGCGGGTTGGGGGGTGATCTACAATGAGCAGTTCTTC. Translating gives CASSAGWGVIYNEQFF.

This clonotype was observed a handful of times. The rearrangement links TRBV7-9 to TRBJ2-1; 11 nucleotides align to TRBD2. Losses at the gene ends were 5 bases for V and 7 bases for J; bases not matched to a gene: 13. This CDR3 comprises 17 residues. Germline V gene sequence: CDR1 SEHNR, CDR2 FQNEAQ (reference sequence). CDR3 region: CASSPSLAGGRRNEQFF. The CDR3 DNA sequence: TGTGCCAGCAGCCCATCGCTAGCGGGAGGCAGAAGGAATGAGCAGTTCTTC.

This clonotype was observed a handful of times. The chain has TRBV7-9 and TRBJ2-1; the D gene is possibly TRBD1 (6 bases). Between the trimmed V and J ends, which lost 3 bases and 6 bases, there was a span of 15 bases. In germline, CDR1 is SEHNR, CDR2 FQNEAQ (reference sequence). The CDR3 is 15 amino acids. The CDR3: CASSFSTGTSNEQFF. In DNA, the CDR3 is TGTGCCAGCAGCTTCTCAACAGGGACCTCCAATGAGCAGTTCTTC. The variable domain in full, completed from reference TRBV7-9 and TRBJ2-1, reads DTGVSQNPRHKITKRGQNVTFRCDPISEHNRLYWYRQTLGQGPEFLTYFQNEAQLEKSRLLSDRFSAERPKGSFSTLEIQRTEQGDSAMYLCASSFSTGTSNEQFFGPGTRLTVL.

This clonotype was counted a few times. The J gene is TRBJ2-5, the V gene TRBV2; D uncertain. The J call is doubtful: the DNA matches TRBJ2-1 better. The V gene's germline CDR1 is SNHLY and CDR2 FYNNEI. The CDR3 has 13 residues. CDR3 region: CASSEGLNNEQFF. The CDR3 DNA follows: TGTGCCAGCAGTGAAGGCCTTAACAATGAGCAGTTCTTC.

This clonotype was observed a few times. The gene calls are TRBV6-5 and TRBJ1-2; 7 bases fit TRBD1. The CDR3 extends over 14 amino acids. Germline V gene lookup returns CDR1 MNHEY and CDR2 SVGAGI. V lost 5 bases to trimming and J lost 4 bases; unmatched junction nucleotides: 7. The CDR3: CASSKGGASYGYTF. In nucleotides, the CDR3 is TGTGCCAGCAGTAAAGGGGGCGCTTCCTATGGCTACACCTTC.

This clonotype was picked up a small number of times. The chain combines TRBV12-3 or TRBV12-4 with TRBJ1-6, with no clear D. Trimming took off 4 bases at V and 8 bases at J, with 12 bases between the two ends. The CDR3 covers 14 residues. Here the CDR3 reads CASSSLTLDSPLHF. The CDR3, as DNA: TGTGCCAGCAGTTCCCTGACACTGGATTCACCCCTCCACTTT.

This chain uses TRBV7-2 with TRBJ2-7, with D tentatively TRBD1 or TRBD2 (5 bases each). V was trimmed by 3 bases and J by 9 bases, leaving 9 bases between them. This CDR3 has 11 amino acids. CDR1 SGHTA and CDR2 FQGNSA come from the germline V gene. The CDR3: CASSFGAGQYF. CDR3 in DNA: TGTGCCAGCAGCTTCGGGGCGGGGCAGTACTTC.